The 28 T cell receptor beta chains reported below all come from one sample, sequenced in a study of blood T cell repertoires in COVID-19. TCRdb's table, derived via immunoSEQ multiplex PCR, lists solely in-frame clones and lacks some. This sample has approximately 200,000 clones; 85% to 90% occur once, and the top ten carry 1.2%. The sample consisted of PBMCs or T cells enriched from blood (not recorded which). Receptors were obtained from a man aged 30 to 45 who had recovered from COVID-19.

This clone has only a few counts. The chain employs TRBV30 and TRBJ2-1; 13 nucleotides line up with TRBD2. The V gene end was trimmed by 0 bases and the J gene end by 7 bases; junction bases not matched to a gene: 6. The CDR3 has 16 amino acids. Germline V gene sequence: CDR1 GTSNPN, CDR2 SVGIG (reference sequence). The CDR3 here is CAWSVQMTSGRNEQFF. The DNA for the CDR3 is TGTGCCTGGAGTGTACAAATGACTAGCGGGAGGAATGAGCAGTTCTTC.

The chain joins TRBV6-1 to TRBJ1-2; 9 bases map to TRBD1. CDR1 and CDR2 from the germline V gene are MNHNS and SASEGT. The CDR3 runs to 15 residues. The V gene end was trimmed by 1 base and the J gene end by 8 bases; junction bases not matched to a gene: 8. The CDR3 sequence: CASSEGGTGTRGYTF. CDR3 sequence (DNA): TGTGCCAGCAGTGAAGGAGGGACAGGGACGCGCGGCTACACCTTC.

The chain couples TRBV6-5 to TRBJ2-7, with 10 bases lining up with TRBD2. V gave up 6 bases and J gave up 1 base; unmatched junction bases: 6. The CDR3 runs to 15 residues. Germline CDR1 reads MNHEY; CDR2 reads SVGAGI. The CDR3 spells CASRYGTSVSYEQYF. CDR3 sequence (DNA): TGTGCCAGCAGGTACGGGACTAGCGTTTCCTACGAGCAGTACTTC.

The chain links TRBV27 to TRBJ2-1; a possible D gene is TRBD1 (6 bases). The germline CDR1 and CDR2 sequences are MNHEY and SMNVEV (reference sequence). CDR3 size: 15 residues. With 2 bases removed from V and 7 bases from J, the gap between germline ends came to 15 bases. This CDR3 reads CASSLMGAVGNEQFF. The CDR3 DNA follows: TGTGCCAGCAGTTTAATGGGGGCGGTAGGAAATGAGCAGTTCTTC.

This clone was detected only once. The J gene is TRBJ2-3, the V gene TRBV5-1; 7 nucleotides align to TRBD1. Per germline, CDR1 SGHRS and CDR2 YFSETQ. The V and J ends lost 0 bases and 4 bases, in that order; junction bases with no gene match: 8. The CDR3 spans 16 residues. In DNA form, the CDR3 reads TGCGCCAGCAGCTTGGCGGTCAGGGGGTTGTCAGATACGCAGTATTTT. It encodes CASSLAVRGLSDTQYF.

The J gene is TRBJ1-2, the V gene TRBV6-5; 9 bases are a match to TRBD1. V was clipped by 6 bases and J by 2 bases; unmatched bases: 4. The CDR3 length is 14 residues. Per the germline V gene, CDR1 is MNHEY and CDR2 is SVGAGI. In DNA form, the CDR3 reads TGTGCCAGCAGGGGGACAGGGTTGAACTATGGCTACACCTTC. Amino acid sequence: CASRGTGLNYGYTF.

For the CDR3, the DNA is TGTGCCAGCAGTGTCTTAGGGACTACGAACACCGGGGAGCTGTTTTTT. It yields the protein CASSVLGTTNTGELFF. The V gene is TRBV2, the J gene TRBJ2-2; TRBD2 matches 7 bases. CDR3 length: 16 amino acids. J lost 0 bases, V lost 4 bases, and 5 bases had no gene match. The germline CDR1 and CDR2 sequences are SNHLY and FYNNEI.

The rearrangement joins TRBV29-1 to TRBJ2-5; 10 positions agree with TRBD2. The CDR3 length is 16 residues. From germline, CDR1 is SQVTM and CDR2 ANQGSEA. Trimming took 2 bases from V and 3 from J; bases not matched to a gene: 9. CDR3 loop: CSVEPWTSGKKETQYF. The CDR3 DNA sequence: TGCAGCGTTGAACCGTGGACTAGCGGCAAGAAAGAGACCCAGTACTTC.

The chain uses TRBV4-2 and TRBJ1-2; 9 nucleotides agree with TRBD1. The CDR3 is made up of 16 amino acids. Trimming removed 0 bases from V and 7 bases from J; junction bases left unmatched: 9. Germline values: CDR1 LGHNA, CDR2 YNFKEQ. The CDR3 coding sequence is TGTGCCAGCAGCCAAGATTTGGTTGGGACAGGGTCTGGCTACACCTTC. It translates to CASSQDLVGTGSGYTF.

V and J are TRBV28 and TRBJ2-5; D perhaps matches TRBD1 (6 bases). Germline-derived CDR1 and CDR2 are MDHEN and SYDVKM. Trimming pared 3 bases from V and 1 base from J, leaving 9 bases between. The CDR3 consists of 14 residues. The CDR3 sequence: CASSFPGVQETQYF. CDR3 bases: TGTGCCAGCAGTTTTCCAGGGGTCCAAGAGACCCAGTACTTC.

This clone came up once. The chain has TRBV3-1 (or the pseudogene TRBV3-2) and TRBJ2-7; D perhaps matches TRBD2 (5 bases). The CDR3 has 16 residues. V lost 4 bases and J lost 0, with 16 bases in between. Germline lookup yields CDR1 LGHDT and CDR2 YNNKEL (reference sequence). Here the CDR3 DNA reads TGTGCCAGCAGCCTACCTAATAGGGAGCGCTCCTACGAGCAGTACTTC. It is translated as CASSLPNRERSYEQYF.

The chain recombines TRBV2 with TRBJ2-1; 7 bases align to TRBD1. The CDR3 runs 16 residues. Germline CDR1 and CDR2: SNHLY and FYNNEI. Trimming took 0 bases from V and 4 from J; bases not matched to a gene: 6. CDR3 loop: CASSEASGQRYNEQFF. The CDR3 DNA follows: TGTGCCAGCAGTGAAGCGTCGGGACAGCGATACAATGAGCAGTTCTTC.

CDR3 DNA sequence: TGTGCCAGCAGCCAAGAGCCATTTAGACTAGCGGTTCTACGCTCCTACGAGCAGTACTTC. This sequence encodes CASSQEPFRLAVLRSYEQYF. The V and J genes are TRBV3-1 (or the pseudogene TRBV3-2) and TRBJ2-7; 9 positions agree with TRBD2. The CDR3 extends over 20 amino acids. Germline CDR1 LGHDT, CDR2 YNNKEL (reference sequence). The J segment lost 0 bases and the V segment lost 0 bases, leaving 15 bases of the junction unmatched.

V is TRBV9 and J is TRBJ2-1, with D possibly matching TRBD2 (5 bases). This CDR3 is 14 amino acids long. Germline values: CDR1 SGDLS, CDR2 YYNGEE. Trimming cost V 2 bases and J 6 bases, with 12 bases left between them. CDR3 nucleotides: TGTGCCAGCAGCGTCACGATGGACTTCAATGAGCAGTTCTTC. Amino acid sequence: CASSVTMDFNEQFF.

This sequence joins TRBV18 and TRBJ1-2, with 10 positions matching TRBD1. Germline values: CDR1 KGHSH, CDR2 LQKENI. The CDR3 sequence is 14 residues long. J lost 7 bases, V lost 1 base, and 3 bases had no gene match. CDR3 protein: CASSPRQGAGGYTF. The CDR3, as DNA: TGTGCCAGCTCACCACGACAGGGGGCCGGTGGCTACACCTTC.

The chain has TRBV2 and TRBJ1-3; a weak D match, TRBD1 (6 bases). The CDR3 length is 16 residues. CDR1 is SNHLY and CDR2 is FYNNEI in the germline V gene. The V and J ends lost 1 base and 1 base respectively, with 11 bases between them. Written as DNA, the CDR3 is TGTGCCAGCAGTGAAGACAGGGTTACATCTGGAAACACCATATATTTT. The encoded protein is CASSEDRVTSGNTIYF.

V and J are TRBV6-5 and TRBJ1-6; perhaps TRBD1 as D (5 bases). Germline CDR1 and CDR2: MNHEY and SVGAGI. Trimming took off 0 bases at V and 5 bases at J, with 11 bases between the two ends. The CDR3 is made up of 16 amino acids. This CDR3 is CASSYSVGGDNSPLHF. Here the CDR3 DNA reads TGTGCCAGCAGTTACTCAGTGGGGGGGGATAATTCACCCCTCCACTTT.

The chain has TRBV7-6 and TRBJ1-5, with 7 bases aligning to TRBD1. The CDR3 is 15 residues long. Germline V gene sequence: CDR1 SGHVS, CDR2 FNYEAQ. V dropped 5 bases and J dropped 6; count of bases not matched to a gene: 10. The CDR3 region is CASSRGTDKGQPQHF. DNA for the CDR3: TGTGCCAGCAGCCGTGGGACAGATAAAGGTCAGCCCCAGCATTTT. The full variable domain, in which reference TRBV7-6 and TRBJ1-5 provide the parts outside the CDR3, is GAGVSQSPRYKVTKRGQDVALRCDPISGHVSLYWYRQALGQGPEFLTYFNYEAQQDKSGLPNDRFSAERPEGSISTLTIQRTEQRDSAMYRCASSRGTDKGQPQHFGDGTRLSIL.

About this clone: The same CDR3 is also encoded by other DNA sequences in this sample. This chain joins TRBV4-1 and TRBJ2-3; D ambiguous. Trimming shortened V by 1 base and J by 0 bases, and 5 bases separated the two germline ends. Germline assignment: CDR1 MGHRA and CDR2 YSYEKL. The CDR3 is 14 residues long. CDR3 protein: CASSQVLSTDTQYF. CDR3 nucleotides: TGCGCCAGCAGCCAAGTCCTTAGCACAGATACGCAGTATTTT.

A few counts support this clone. This sequence joins TRBV18 and TRBJ1-3; no clear D gene. Germline assignment: CDR1 KGHSH and CDR2 LQKENI. The CDR3 is 14 residues long. Between the trimmed V and J ends, which lost 3 bases and 0 bases, there was a span of 6 bases. CDR3 in DNA: TGTGCCAGCTCACCGGGCAGCTCTGGAAACACCATATATTTT. Encoded protein: CASSPGSSGNTIYF.

V usage is TRBV6-5 and J usage is TRBJ2-4; possible D gene TRBD2, 6 bases. Trimming removed 5 bases at V and 0 bases at J, with 11 bases between. The CDR3 is 15 residues long. CDR1 is MNHEY, CDR2 SVGAGI, per germline. CDR3: CASSTTGLAKNIQYF. The DNA of the CDR3 is TGTGCCAGCAGTACCACGGGACTAGCCAAAAACATTCAGTACTTC.

This chain uses TRBV5-4 with TRBJ1-2; a weak D match, TRBD1 (6 bases). Germline V gives CDR1 SGHNT, CDR2 YYREEE (reference sequence). Trimming removed 1 base from V and 6 bases from J, with 19 bases in between. The CDR3 spans 16 residues. CDR3 sequence (DNA): TGTGCCAGCAGCTTGCGCGGCAGGGGAGTTTTGAATGGCTACACCTTC. Protein product: CASSLRGRGVLNGYTF.

The rearrangement links TRBV3-1 (or the pseudogene TRBV3-2) to TRBJ2-7; the D gene is possibly TRBD1 (7 bases). The CDR3 has 14 amino acids. Germline CDR1 and CDR2: LGHDT and YNNKEL (reference sequence). Trimming took 4 bases from V and 5 from J, leaving 15 bases between them. CDR3 region: CASSRDRDWNEQYF. CDR3 nucleotides: TGTGCCAGCAGCCGCGACAGGGACTGGAACGAGCAGTACTTC.

The chain recombines TRBV7-2 with TRBJ2-3; 8 positions match TRBD1. CDR3 length equals 14 residues. Germline CDR1 and CDR2: SGHTA and FQGNSA. V lost 5 bases and J lost 4; bases outside the gene matches: 5. CDR3 residues: CASSTRTGSDTQYF. In DNA, the CDR3 is TGTGCCAGCAGCACGAGGACAGGGTCAGATACGCAGTATTTT.

V gene TRBV28 combines with J gene TRBJ1-5; D not certain. Germline-derived CDR1 and CDR2 are MDHEN and SYDVKM. The CDR3 is made up of 12 amino acids. V dropped 3 bases and J dropped 6 bases, with 6 bases sitting between them. The chain's CDR3 is CASSFTSQPQHF. Written as DNA, the CDR3 is TGTGCCAGCAGTTTTACGAGTCAGCCCCAGCATTTT.

The gene calls are TRBV11-2 and TRBJ1-2; D is unclear. The ends were cut back, 4 bases at V and 2 bases at J, with 11 bases in the middle. The length of the CDR3 is 14 residues. CDR1 and CDR2 from the germline V gene are SGHAT and FQNNGV. The CDR3 DNA reads as TGTGCCAGCAGCTCGATTACAGCAAACTATGGCTACACCTTC. The encoded protein is CASSSITANYGYTF.

The chain couples TRBV28 to TRBJ2-3, with 8 bases aligning to TRBD2. The junction had 12 bases not matched to a gene; V was cut back by 8 bases and J by 2 bases. Germline CDR1 and CDR2: MDHEN and SYDVKM. The CDR3 extends over 16 amino acids. The DNA for the CDR3 is TGTGCCAGCGAAAGATGGACGGGAGGGGACACAGATACGCAGTATTTT. As protein: CASERWTGGDTDTQYF. The whole variable domain, filled in from reference TRBV28 and TRBJ2-3, reads DVKVTQSSRYLVKRTGEKVFLECVQDMDHENMFWYRQDPGLGLRLIYFSYDVKMKEKGDIPEGYSVSREKKERFSLILESASTNQTSMYLCASERWTGGDTDTQYFGPGTRLTVL.

This clone occurred a few times. The rearrangement uses TRBV4-1 and TRBJ2-7, with 8 positions matching TRBD2. CDR1 MGHRA and CDR2 YSYEKL come from the germline V gene. CDR3 length: 17 amino acids. V was clipped by 1 base and J by 4 bases; unmatched bases: 12. CDR3 sequence reads: CASSQVLAAGDLYEQYF. The CDR3 coding sequence is TGCGCCAGCAGCCAAGTCTTGGCAGCGGGGGACCTATACGAGCAGTACTTC.